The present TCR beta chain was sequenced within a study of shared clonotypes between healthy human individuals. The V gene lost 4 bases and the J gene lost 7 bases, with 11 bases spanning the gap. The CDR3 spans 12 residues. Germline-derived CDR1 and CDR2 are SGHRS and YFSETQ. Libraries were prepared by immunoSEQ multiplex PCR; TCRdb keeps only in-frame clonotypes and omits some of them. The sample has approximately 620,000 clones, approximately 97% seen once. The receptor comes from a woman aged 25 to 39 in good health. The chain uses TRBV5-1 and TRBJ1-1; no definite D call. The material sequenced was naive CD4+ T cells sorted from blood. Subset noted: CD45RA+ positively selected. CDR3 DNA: TGCGCCAGCAGCGCGATGGGATATGAAGCTTTCTTT. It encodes CASSAMGYEAFF.